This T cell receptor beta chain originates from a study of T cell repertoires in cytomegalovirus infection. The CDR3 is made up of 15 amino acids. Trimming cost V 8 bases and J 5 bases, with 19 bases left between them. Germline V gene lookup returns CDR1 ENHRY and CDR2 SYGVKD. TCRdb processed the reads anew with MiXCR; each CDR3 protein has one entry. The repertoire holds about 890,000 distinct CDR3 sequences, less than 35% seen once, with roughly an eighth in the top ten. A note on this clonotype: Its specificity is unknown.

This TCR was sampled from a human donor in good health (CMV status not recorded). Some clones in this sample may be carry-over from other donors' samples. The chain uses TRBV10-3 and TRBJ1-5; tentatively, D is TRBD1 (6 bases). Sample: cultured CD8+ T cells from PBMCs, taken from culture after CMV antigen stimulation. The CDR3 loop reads CAIAERGQGDQPQHF. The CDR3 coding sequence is TGTGCCATCGCTGAGCGGGGGCAGGGCGATCAGCCCCAGCATTTT.